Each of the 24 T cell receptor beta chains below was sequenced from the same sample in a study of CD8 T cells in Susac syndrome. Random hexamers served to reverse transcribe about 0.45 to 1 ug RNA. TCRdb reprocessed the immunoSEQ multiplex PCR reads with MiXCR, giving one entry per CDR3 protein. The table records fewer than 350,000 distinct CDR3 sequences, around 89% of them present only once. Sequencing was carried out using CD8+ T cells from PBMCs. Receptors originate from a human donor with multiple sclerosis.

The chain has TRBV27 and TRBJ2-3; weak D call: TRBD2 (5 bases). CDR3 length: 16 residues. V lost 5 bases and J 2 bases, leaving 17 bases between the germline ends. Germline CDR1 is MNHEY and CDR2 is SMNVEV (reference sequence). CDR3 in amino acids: CASSPSGGETTDTQYF. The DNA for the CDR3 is TGTGCCAGCAGTCCTAGTGGTGGGGAGACCACAGATACGCAGTATTTT.

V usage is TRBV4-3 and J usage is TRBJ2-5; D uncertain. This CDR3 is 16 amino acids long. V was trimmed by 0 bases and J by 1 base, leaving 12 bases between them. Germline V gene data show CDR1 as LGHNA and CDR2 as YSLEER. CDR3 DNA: TGCGCCAGCAGCCAAGAGGGTGTAGGGTCCCAAGAGACCCAGTACTTC. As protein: CASSQEGVGSQETQYF.

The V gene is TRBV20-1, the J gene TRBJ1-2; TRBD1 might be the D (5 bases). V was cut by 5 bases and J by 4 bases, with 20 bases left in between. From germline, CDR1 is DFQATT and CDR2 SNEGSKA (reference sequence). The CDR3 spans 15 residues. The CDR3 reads CSASVQETTFYGYTF. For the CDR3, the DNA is TGCAGTGCTTCCGTACAGGAAACAACTTTCTATGGCTACACCTTC.

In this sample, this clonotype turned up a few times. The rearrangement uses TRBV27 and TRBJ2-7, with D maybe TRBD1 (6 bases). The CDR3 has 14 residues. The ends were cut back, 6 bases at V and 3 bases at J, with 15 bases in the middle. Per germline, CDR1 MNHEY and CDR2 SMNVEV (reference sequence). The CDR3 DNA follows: TGTGCCAGCAGCCTGGCAGGGGTCAACTACGAGCAGTACTTC. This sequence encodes CASSLAGVNYEQYF.

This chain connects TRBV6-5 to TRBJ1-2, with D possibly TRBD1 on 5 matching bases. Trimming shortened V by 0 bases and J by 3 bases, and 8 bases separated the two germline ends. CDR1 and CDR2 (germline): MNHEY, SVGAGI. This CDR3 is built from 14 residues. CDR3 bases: TGTGCCAGCAGTTACTCGAGAGGGGACTATGGCTACACCTTC. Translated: CASSYSRGDYGYTF.

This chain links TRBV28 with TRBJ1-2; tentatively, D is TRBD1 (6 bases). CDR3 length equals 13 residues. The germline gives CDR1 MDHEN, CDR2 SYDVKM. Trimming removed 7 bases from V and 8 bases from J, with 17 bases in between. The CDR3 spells CASTTDRLGGYTF. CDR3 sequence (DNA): TGTGCCAGCACCACTGACAGGCTAGGCGGCTACACCTTC.

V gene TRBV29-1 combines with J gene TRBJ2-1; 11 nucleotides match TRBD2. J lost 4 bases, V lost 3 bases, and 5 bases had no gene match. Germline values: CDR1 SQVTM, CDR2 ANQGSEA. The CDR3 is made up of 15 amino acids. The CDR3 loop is CSVEVTSGTYNEQFF. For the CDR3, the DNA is TGCAGCGTTGAGGTGACTAGCGGGACTTACAATGAGCAGTTCTTC.

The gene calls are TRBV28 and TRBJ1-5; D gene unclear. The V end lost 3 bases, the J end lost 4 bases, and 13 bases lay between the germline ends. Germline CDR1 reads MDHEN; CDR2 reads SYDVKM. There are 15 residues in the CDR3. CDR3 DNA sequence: TGTGCCAGCAGTTTTGGGCCCGGCTTAAATCAGCCCCAGCATTTT. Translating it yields CASSFGPGLNQPQHF.

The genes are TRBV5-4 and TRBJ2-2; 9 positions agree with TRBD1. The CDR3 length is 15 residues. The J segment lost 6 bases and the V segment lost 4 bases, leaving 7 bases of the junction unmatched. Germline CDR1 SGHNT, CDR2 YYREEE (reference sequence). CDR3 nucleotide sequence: TGTGCCAGCAGCGGGTGGACAGGGGATTCCGGGGAGCTGTTTTTT. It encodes CASSGWTGDSGELFF.

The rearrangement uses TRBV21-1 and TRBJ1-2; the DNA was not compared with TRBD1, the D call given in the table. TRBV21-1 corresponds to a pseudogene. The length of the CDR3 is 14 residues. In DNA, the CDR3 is TGTGCCAGCAGCGCCCCGGGCAGGGTATATGGCTACACCTTC. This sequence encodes CASSAPGRVYGYTF.

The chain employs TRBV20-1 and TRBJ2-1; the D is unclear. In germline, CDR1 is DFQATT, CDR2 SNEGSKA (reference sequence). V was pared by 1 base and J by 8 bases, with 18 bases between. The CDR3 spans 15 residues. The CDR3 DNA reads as TGCAGTGCTAGAGGGAAGGGTCCTGTATTCGATGAGCAGTTCTTC. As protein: CSARGKGPVFDEQFF.

CDR3 region: CASSATGPLTEAFF. The CDR3 DNA sequence: TGTGCCAGCAGCGCGACAGGGCCCCTCACTGAAGCTTTCTTT. V and J are TRBV7-6 and TRBJ1-1; TRBD1 matches 7 bases. Germline trimming cut 5 bases from V and 4 bases from J; bases unmatched to any gene: 7. Germline V gene sequence: CDR1 SGHVS, CDR2 FNYEAQ. The CDR3 is 14 residues long.

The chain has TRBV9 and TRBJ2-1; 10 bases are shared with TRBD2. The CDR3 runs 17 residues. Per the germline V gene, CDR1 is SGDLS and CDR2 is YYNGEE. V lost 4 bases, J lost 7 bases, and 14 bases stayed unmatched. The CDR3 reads CASSSQFSGRAGNEQFF. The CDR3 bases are TGTGCCAGCAGCTCACAGTTCAGCGGGAGGGCCGGGAATGAGCAGTTCTTC.

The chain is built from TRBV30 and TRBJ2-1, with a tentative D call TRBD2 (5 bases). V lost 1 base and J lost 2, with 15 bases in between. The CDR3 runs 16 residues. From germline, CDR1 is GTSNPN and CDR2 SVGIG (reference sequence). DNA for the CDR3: TGTGCCTGGAGTGGAGTTTCTCCCGGGACCTACAATGAGCAGTTCTTC. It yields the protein CAWSGVSPGTYNEQFF.

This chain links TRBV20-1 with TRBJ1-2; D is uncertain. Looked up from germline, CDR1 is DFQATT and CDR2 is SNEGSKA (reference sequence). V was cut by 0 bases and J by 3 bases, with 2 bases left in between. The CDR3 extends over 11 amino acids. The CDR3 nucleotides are TGCAGTGCTAGAGATGACTATGGCTACACCTTC. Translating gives CSARDDYGYTF.

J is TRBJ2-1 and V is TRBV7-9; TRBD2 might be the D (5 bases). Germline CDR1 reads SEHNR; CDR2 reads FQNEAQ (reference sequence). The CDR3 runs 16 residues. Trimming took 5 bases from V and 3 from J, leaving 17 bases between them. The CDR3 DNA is TGTGCCAGCAGCCCCCCGAGCGGAGCTGACTACAATGAGCAGTTCTTC. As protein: CASSPPSGADYNEQFF.

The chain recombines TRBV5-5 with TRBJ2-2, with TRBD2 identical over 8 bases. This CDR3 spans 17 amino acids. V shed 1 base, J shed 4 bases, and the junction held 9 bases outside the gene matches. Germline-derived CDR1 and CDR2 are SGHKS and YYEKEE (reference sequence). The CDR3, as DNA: TGTGCCAGCAGCTTGTCTCCAGGACTAGCTCCCACCGGGGAGCTGTTTTTT. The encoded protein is CASSLSPGLAPTGELFF.

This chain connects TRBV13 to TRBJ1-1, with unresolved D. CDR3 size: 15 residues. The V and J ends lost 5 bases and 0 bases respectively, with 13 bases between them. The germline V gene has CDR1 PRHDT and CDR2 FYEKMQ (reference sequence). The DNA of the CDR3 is TGTGCCAGCAGCCCCGAACCGGGGTTGAACACTGAAGCTTTCTTT. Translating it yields CASSPEPGLNTEAFF.

CDR3 coding DNA: TGTGCCAGCAGCCCGGGGGGACTAGCGGGAGGGTCGAAGCTGTTTTTT. The encoded protein is CASSPGGLAGGSKLFF. V and J are TRBV7-3 and TRBJ2-2, with 16 nucleotides matching TRBD2. The J segment lost 12 bases and the V segment lost 5 bases, leaving 9 bases of the junction unmatched. The germline V gene has CDR1 SGHTA and CDR2 FQGTGA. This CDR3 is built from 16 residues.

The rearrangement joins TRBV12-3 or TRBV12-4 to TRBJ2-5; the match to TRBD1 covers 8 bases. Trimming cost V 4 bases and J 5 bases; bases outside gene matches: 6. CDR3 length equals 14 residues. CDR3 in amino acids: CASSSTGDVETQYF. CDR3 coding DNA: TGTGCCAGCAGTTCGACAGGGGATGTGGAGACCCAGTACTTC.

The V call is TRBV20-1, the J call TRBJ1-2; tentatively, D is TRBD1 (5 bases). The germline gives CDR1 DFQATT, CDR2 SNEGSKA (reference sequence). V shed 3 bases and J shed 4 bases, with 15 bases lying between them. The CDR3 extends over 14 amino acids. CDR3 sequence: CSARGPQAPYGYTF. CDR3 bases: TGCAGTGCTAGGGGACCCCAGGCGCCCTATGGCTACACCTTC.

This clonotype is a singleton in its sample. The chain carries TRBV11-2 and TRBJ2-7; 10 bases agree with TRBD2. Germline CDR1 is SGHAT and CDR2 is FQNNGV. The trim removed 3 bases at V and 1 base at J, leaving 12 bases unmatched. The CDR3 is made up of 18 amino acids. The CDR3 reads CASSFGLAGARLSYEQYF. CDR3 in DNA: TGTGCCAGCAGCTTTGGGCTAGCGGGGGCGAGACTATCCTACGAGCAGTACTTC.

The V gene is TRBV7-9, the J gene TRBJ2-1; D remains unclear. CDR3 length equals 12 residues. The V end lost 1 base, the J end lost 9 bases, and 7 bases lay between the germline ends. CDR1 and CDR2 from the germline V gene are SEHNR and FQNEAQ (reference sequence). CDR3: CASSLEAPEQFF. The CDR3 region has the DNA TGTGCCAGCAGCTTAGAGGCCCCTGAGCAGTTCTTC.

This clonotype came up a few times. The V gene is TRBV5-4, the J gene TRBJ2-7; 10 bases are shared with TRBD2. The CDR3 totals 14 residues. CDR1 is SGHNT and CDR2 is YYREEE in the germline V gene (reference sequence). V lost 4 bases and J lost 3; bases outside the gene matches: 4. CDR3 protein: CASSPRTSGYEQYF. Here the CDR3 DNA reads TGTGCCAGCAGCCCACGGACTAGCGGCTACGAGCAGTACTTC.